This T cell receptor (beta chain) was retrieved from a study of molecular identifiers for immune sequencing clone quantification. TCRdb itself ran the PCR reads through MiXCR, one entry per CDR3 protein. The sample yields more than 450,000 distinct CDR3 sequences, under 30% seen once. The CDR3 is 15 amino acids. Germline loops: CDR1 SGHTA, CDR2 FQGNSA. Trimming took off 1 base at V and 0 bases at J, with 7 bases between the two ends. The sample holds many counts of this clonotype. The material sequenced was naive CD8+ T cells from blood, with Jurkat cell RNA spiked in. Subset meaning: FACS-sorted CD8+CD4-CCR7+CD45RA+ naive T cells. The clonotype was recovered from a human donor in good health. Some libraries in this study had Jurkat cell RNA spiked in. The rearrangement uses TRBV7-2 and TRBJ1-3, with no clear D. The CDR3 nucleotides are TGTGCCAGCAGCTTAGACGGATCCTCTGGAAACACCATATATTTT. Protein product: CASSLDGSSGNTIYF.